The 20 T cell receptor beta chains presented below share a single source sample, sequenced in a study of T cell repertoires in cytomegalovirus infection. TCRdb recomputed calls from the reads with MiXCR, one row per CDR3 protein. The profile shows roughly 640,000 distinct CDR3 sequences, 24% of them singletons. Sequenced: CD8+ T cells from PBMCs. These receptor sequences come from a human donor in good health (CMV status not recorded). Some clones in this sample may be carry-over from other donors' samples.

Notes on this clonotype: One base away lies a much larger clone, so this may be a sequencing read error. The V gene is TRBV28, the J gene TRBJ1-2; D is undetermined. Trimming stripped 3 bases from V and 4 bases from J, with 9 bases between. In germline, CDR1 is MDHEN, CDR2 SYDVKM. There are 13 residues in the CDR3. CDR3 bases: TGTGCCAGCAGTTTGCTCGACATCTATGGCTACACCTTC. Encoded protein: CASSLLDIYGYTF.

This clonotype has only a few counts. The V and J genes are TRBV6-1 and TRBJ2-1, with D perhaps assigned TRBD1 or TRBD2 (6 bases each). CDR1 and CDR2 (germline): MNHNS, SASEGT. CDR3 length: 15 amino acids. Trimming stripped 4 bases from V and 7 bases from J, with 17 bases between. This CDR3 reads CASSVFRGLDNEQFF. CDR3 nucleotides: TGTGCCAGCAGTGTGTTCAGGGGACTGGATAATGAGCAGTTCTTC.

In this sample, this clonotype turned up a few times. The chain employs TRBV7-9 and TRBJ1-5; weak D call: TRBD1 (5 bases). CDR1 and CDR2 (germline): SEHNR, FQNEAQ (reference sequence). This CDR3 has 14 residues. The V end was cut by 5 bases, the J end by 4 bases, with 12 bases between. The DNA for the CDR3 is TGTGCCAGCAGCCGGGACCACCCGAATCAGCCCCAGCATTTT. Its protein product is CASSRDHPNQPQHF.

Concerning this clonotype itself: A much larger clone is a single base away; this may be a read error. Since no conserved phenylalanine or tryptophan closes the CDR3, a read error is the likely cause. The rearrangement joins TRBV4-1 to TRBJ2-1; D call uncertain. The CDR3 is made up of 15 amino acids. Trimming stripped 4 bases from V and 0 bases from J, with 10 bases between. Germline V CDR1 and CDR2: MGHRA, YSYEKL. In nucleotides, the CDR3 is TGCGCCAGCAGCCTAAGCCAACCCTCCTACAATGAGCAGTTCTCC. Translation: CASSLSQPSYNEQFS.

This clonotype was seen repeatedly, ten times or more. The rearrangement links TRBV28 to TRBJ2-3; D is unresolved. V lost 5 bases to trimming and J lost 5 bases, with 8 bases between them. This CDR3 contains 12 residues. Looked up from germline, CDR1 is MDHEN and CDR2 is SYDVKM. This chain's CDR3 is CASSLLRDTQYF. The CDR3 DNA sequence: TGTGCCAGCAGTCTTCTTAGAGATACGCAGTATTTT.

This clonotype was seen a few times. This chain uses TRBV12-3 or TRBV12-4 with TRBJ2-3; perhaps TRBD2 as D (6 bases). V lost 6 bases to trimming and J lost 2 bases, with 12 bases between them. The CDR3 consists of 14 residues. Here the CDR3 DNA reads TGTGCCAGCAGAGGACGGGGGATCACAGATACGCAGTATTTT. It specifies CASRGRGITDTQYF.

Ten or more counts support this clonotype. This rearrangement joins TRBV7-6 to TRBJ2-1; 8 positions agree with TRBD2. The length of the CDR3 is 15 residues. The J segment lost 9 bases and the V segment lost 4 bases, leaving 11 bases of the junction unmatched. CDR1 SGHVS and CDR2 FNYEAQ come from the germline V gene. The CDR3 sequence: CASSSRLSGGGEQFF. The CDR3 coding sequence is TGTGCCAGCAGCTCTCGCTTGAGCGGGGGAGGTGAGCAGTTCTTC. Supplemented by reference TRBV7-6 and TRBJ2-1, the full variable domain reads GAGVSQSPRYKVTKRGQDVALRCDPISGHVSLYWYRQALGQGPEFLTYFNYEAQQDKSGLPNDRFSAERPEGSISTLTIQRTEQRDSAMYRCASSSRLSGGGEQFFGPGTRLTVL.

The chain uses TRBV4-1 and TRBJ2-2; no reliable D call. Germline CDR1 is MGHRA and CDR2 is YSYEKL. The CDR3 extends over 16 amino acids. Trimming pared 1 base from V and 3 bases from J, leaving 12 bases between. The DNA of the CDR3 is TGCGCCAGCAGCCAAGGGCTCGGAGCCTACACCGGGGAGCTGTTTTTT. Its protein product is CASSQGLGAYTGELFF.

V is TRBV7-9 and J is TRBJ2-1, with 8 bases aligning to TRBD2. This CDR3 is built from 16 residues. Germline lookup yields CDR1 SEHNR and CDR2 FQNEAQ (reference sequence). Germline trimming cut 4 bases from V and 1 base from J; bases unmatched to any gene: 6. The DNA of the CDR3 is TGTGCCAGCAGCTCACCAGCGGGGGCTTCCTACAATGAGCAGTTCTTC. This translates into CASSSPAGASYNEQFF.

This clonotype showed up many times. The V call is TRBV20-1, the J call TRBJ2-3, with 12 bases fitting TRBD2. Germline V gives CDR1 DFQATT, CDR2 SNEGSKA (reference sequence). The ends lost 6 bases at V and 5 bases at J; junction bases unmatched: 6. The CDR3 runs 14 residues. The CDR3 here is CSASTSGGLDTQYF. In nucleotides, the CDR3 is TGCAGTGCCTCGACTAGCGGGGGCTTAGATACGCAGTATTTT.

The CDR3, as DNA: TGCAGTGCTATGGACAGGGAGAACACTGAAGCTTTCTTT. It translates to CSAMDRENTEAFF. The genes are TRBV20-1 and TRBJ1-1; 8 positions agree with TRBD1. This CDR3 is built from 13 residues. The J segment lost 1 base and the V segment lost 4 bases, leaving 2 bases of the junction unmatched. Germline V CDR1 and CDR2: DFQATT, SNEGSKA (reference sequence).

This rearrangement joins TRBV7-9 to TRBJ1-3; TRBD1 aligns across 8 bases. Germline CDR1 is SEHNR and CDR2 is FQNEAQ (reference sequence). The CDR3 is 17 residues long. The V gene end was trimmed by 4 bases and the J gene end by 0 bases; junction bases not matched to a gene: 8. The CDR3, as DNA: TGTGCCAGCAGCTCGGGACAGGCTGGACTCTCTGGAAACACCATATATTTT. Its protein product is CASSSGQAGLSGNTIYF.

This clonotype was detected only a few times. V and J are TRBV7-9 and TRBJ1-1; D may be TRBD1 (6 bases). Germline-derived CDR1 and CDR2 are SEHNR and FQNEAQ (reference sequence). V was clipped by 4 bases and J by 11 bases, with 20 bases between them. This CDR3 has 14 amino acids. The CDR3 here is CASSWNRERTAAFF. CDR3 bases: TGTGCCAGCAGCTGGAACAGGGAGCGGACGGCTGCTTTCTTT.

Only a few counts were recorded for this clonotype. The chain joins TRBV20-1 to TRBJ2-2; TRBD2 is a possible D gene (5 bases). The CDR3 has 14 amino acids. Germline V CDR1 and CDR2: DFQATT, SNEGSKA (reference sequence). Trimming removed 0 bases at V and 5 bases at J, with 10 bases between. The CDR3 loop is CSARDGEFTGELFF. Written as DNA, the CDR3 is TGCAGTGCTAGAGACGGGGAGTTTACCGGGGAGCTGTTTTTT.

CDR3 DNA: TGCAGCGTTGAAGGTTCGGCAGGGGATGGCGGGGACTATGGCTACACCTTC. It yields the protein CSVEGSAGDGGDYGYTF. The chain has TRBV29-1 and TRBJ1-2, with D possibly TRBD1 on 6 matching bases. From germline, CDR1 is SQVTM and CDR2 ANQGSEA. Trimming cost V 1 base and J 3 bases, with 21 bases left between them. CDR3 length: 17 amino acids.

The sample holds a few counts of this clonotype. The rearrangement links TRBV28 to TRBJ1-2, with D tentatively TRBD1 (5 bases). This CDR3 has 15 amino acids. Germline CDR1 is MDHEN and CDR2 is SYDVKM. V gave up 1 base and J gave up 6 bases, with 15 bases separating them. As DNA, the CDR3 is TGTGCCAGCAGTTTATACGGGGCACGAGGCCATGGCTACACCTTC. Residues: CASSLYGARGHGYTF.

This clonotype has ten or more counts. The chain joins TRBV7-9 to TRBJ2-6, with 10 bases that match TRBD1. The CDR3 is made up of 16 amino acids. CDR1 SEHNR and CDR2 FQNEAQ come from the germline V gene (reference sequence). The V and J ends lost 6 bases and 1 base, in that order; junction bases with no gene match: 3. The CDR3 here is CASRTGGGSGANVLTF. Written as DNA, the CDR3 is TGTGCCAGCAGGACAGGGGGCGGATCTGGGGCCAACGTCCTGACTTTC.

This clonotype has a count of ten or more. The rearrangement links TRBV27 to TRBJ1-4, with 7 nucleotides matching TRBD1. The CDR3 is made up of 14 amino acids. The germline V gene has CDR1 MNHEY and CDR2 SMNVEV (reference sequence). V trimming: 6 bases; J trimming: 8 bases; junction bases outside the gene matches: 9. The DNA of the CDR3 is TGTGCCAGCAGCCCCGACAGGGTTGGGGAAAAACTGTTTTTT. Translated: CASSPDRVGEKLFF.

This clonotype has a handful of counts. The chain carries TRBV19 and TRBJ2-2, with 7 bases identical to TRBD2. Germline-derived CDR1 and CDR2 are LNHDA and SQIVND (reference sequence). This CDR3 spans 15 amino acids. V trimming: 5 bases; J trimming: 4 bases; junction bases outside the gene matches: 7. In nucleotides, the CDR3 is TGTGCCAGTAGTGGCCTCGGGACTACCACCGGGGAGCTGTTTTTT. It yields the protein CASSGLGTTTGELFF. Full variable domain (outside the CDR3, taken from reference TRBV19 and TRBJ2-2): DGGITQSPKYLFRKEGQNVTLSCEQNLNHDAMYWYRQDPGQGLRLIYYSQIVNDFQKGDIAEGYSVSREKKESFPLTVTSAQKNPTAFYLCASSGLGTTTGELFFGEGSRLTVL.

This clonotype showed up just a few times. The chain employs TRBV7-9 and TRBJ2-3; weak D call: TRBD1 (6 bases). Trimming stripped 5 bases from V and 0 bases from J, with 15 bases between. CDR3 length: 16 residues. In germline, CDR1 is SEHNR, CDR2 FQNEAQ (reference sequence). DNA of the CDR3: TGTGCCAGCAGCCCCACTTTGGGGGCTAGCACAGATACGCAGTATTTT. Translation: CASSPTLGASTDTQYF. Full variable domain (missing parts from reference TRBV7-9 and TRBJ2-3): DTGVSQNPRHKITKRGQNVTFRCDPISEHNRLYWYRQTLGQGPEFLTYFQNEAQLEKSRLLSDRFSAERPKGSFSTLEIQRTEQGDSAMYLCASSPTLGASTDTQYFGPGTRLTVL.